The next 17 T cell receptor beta chains were all read from a single sample in a study of blood T cell repertoires in COVID-19. Some clones are missing from TCRdb's copy, which holds only in-frame ones; the method was immunoSEQ multiplex PCR. The table lists some 120,000 clones, more than 70% of them singletons. The specimen was peripheral blood. These receptors were taken from a woman in her fifties or sixties with acute or convalescent COVID-19.

The chain recombines TRBV24-1 with TRBJ2-6; D unresolved. CDR1 and CDR2 (germline): KGHDR, SFDVKD. This CDR3 has 15 amino acids. V lost 4 bases and J lost 0, with 6 bases in between. The chain's CDR3 is CATSDPNSGANVLTF. The CDR3 DNA reads TGTGCCACCAGTGACCCAAACTCTGGGGCCAACGTCCTGACTTTC.

The genes are TRBV7-8 and TRBJ1-4, with 7 nucleotides matching TRBD1. After removal of 0 bases from V and 7 bases from J, the junction contained 11 bases not matched to a gene. Germline V gene sequence: CDR1 SGHVS, CDR2 FQNEAQ. The CDR3 length is 17 residues. The CDR3: CASSLAPGQVQSEKLFF. The CDR3, as DNA: TGTGCCAGCAGCTTAGCCCCCGGACAGGTCCAAAGTGAAAAACTGTTTTTT.

V usage is TRBV6-1 and J usage is TRBJ1-5; 8 bases are shared with TRBD1. In germline, CDR1 is MNHNS, CDR2 SASEGT. V gave up 2 bases and J gave up 2 bases; unmatched junction bases: 5. The CDR3 is made up of 16 amino acids. For the CDR3, the DNA is TGTGCCAGCAGTGAACAGGGGGCTATGGGCAATCAGCCCCAGCATTTT. The encoded protein is CASSEQGAMGNQPQHF.

The J gene is TRBJ1-5, the V gene TRBV29-1, with D unclear. Germline V CDR1 and CDR2: SQVTM, ANQGSEA. This CDR3 contains 12 residues. V lost 4 bases and J 7 bases, leaving 11 bases between the germline ends. The CDR3 nucleotides are TGCAGCGTTGGGTCCAGAGGACAGCCCCAGCATTTT. Amino acid sequence: CSVGSRGQPQHF.

The chain couples TRBV6-6 to TRBJ2-5, with 8 positions matching TRBD2. J gave up 5 bases and V 4 bases, and 9 bases lay outside the gene matches. This CDR3 has 15 amino acids. The germline V gene has CDR1 MNHNY and CDR2 SVGAGI (reference sequence). The CDR3 nucleotides read TGTGCCAGCAGTTCTTCCCCGGGAGGGGTTGAGACCCAGTACTTC. It encodes CASSSSPGGVETQYF.

The rearrangement links TRBV5-1 to TRBJ2-2, with D possibly matching TRBD1 (5 bases). The CDR3 consists of 14 residues. Between the trimmed V and J ends, which lost 4 bases and 4 bases, there was a span of 11 bases. The germline V gene has CDR1 SGHRS and CDR2 YFSETQ. CDR3 DNA sequence: TGCGCCAGCAGCACCGGACACAGCACCGGGGAGCTGTTTTTT. Protein product: CASSTGHSTGELFF.

The chain is built from TRBV28 and TRBJ1-5; weak D call: TRBD1 (5 bases). The ends were cut back, 7 bases at V and 4 bases at J, with 14 bases in the middle. The CDR3 extends over 14 amino acids. The germline V gene has CDR1 MDHEN and CDR2 SYDVKM. CDR3: CASTEPTANQPQHF. The CDR3 DNA reads as TGTGCCAGCACCGAACCGACAGCTAATCAGCCCCAGCATTTT.

The rearrangement links TRBV5-4 to TRBJ2-2; 7 bases agree with TRBD2. After removal of 4 bases from V and 5 bases from J, the junction contained 11 bases not matched to a gene. The CDR3 contains 16 residues. Germline CDR1 reads SGHNT; CDR2 reads YYREEE (reference sequence). In nucleotides, the CDR3 is TGTGCCAGCAGCATAGAGAGCGGGGTAGTAACCGGGGAGCTGTTTTTT. As protein: CASSIESGVVTGELFF.

V usage is TRBV14 and J usage is TRBJ1-1; D gene uncertain. The V gene lost 1 base and the J gene lost 4 bases, with 10 bases spanning the gap. Germline V CDR1 and CDR2: SGHDN, FVKESK. The length of the CDR3 is 14 residues. In nucleotides, the CDR3 is TGTGCCAGCAGCCAAGTGCGGGGAGGCACTGAAGCTTTCTTT. It is translated as CASSQVRGGTEAFF.

The V and J genes are TRBV19 and TRBJ1-1, with 7 bases aligning to TRBD1. The CDR3 has 16 amino acids. After removal of 6 bases from V and 0 bases from J, the junction contained 10 bases not matched to a gene. In germline, CDR1 is LNHDA, CDR2 SQIVND (reference sequence). CDR3 protein: CASSRDRDIMNTEAFF. The CDR3 coding sequence is TGTGCCAGTAGCCGGGACAGAGATATCATGAACACTGAAGCTTTCTTT.

CDR3 amino acids: CASSLAQASTDTQYF. In nucleotides, the CDR3 is TGTGCCAGCAGCTTGGCTCAAGCTAGCACAGATACGCAGTATTTT. The chain couples TRBV5-4 to TRBJ2-3, with unresolved D. V lost 0 bases and J 0 bases, leaving 8 bases between the germline ends. Germline CDR1 reads SGHNT; CDR2 reads YYREEE (reference sequence). CDR3 length: 15 residues.

The rearrangement joins TRBV15 to TRBJ2-2; 9 bases map to TRBD2. J lost 0 bases, V lost 0 bases, and 5 bases had no gene match. The germline CDR1 and CDR2 sequences are LNHNV and YYDKDF (reference sequence). The CDR3 sequence is 18 residues long. CDR3 coding DNA: TGTGCCACCAGCAGAGAATCACTAGCGGGTGCGAACACCGGGGAGCTGTTTTTT. Its translation: CATSRESLAGANTGELFF.

V and J are TRBV6-5 and TRBJ1-5; 7 positions match TRBD1. This CDR3 has 15 residues. V lost 2 bases to trimming and J lost 5 bases; unmatched junction nucleotides: 6. CDR1 and CDR2 (germline): MNHEY, SVGAGI. The CDR3 region has the DNA TGTGCCAGCAGTTACACGAGGGGGCGGGATCAGCCCCAGCATTTT. Its protein product is CASSYTRGRDQPQHF.

The chain combines TRBV6-5 with TRBJ2-7, with 8 positions matching TRBD1. The CDR3 contains 15 residues. V trimming: 6 bases; J trimming: 1 base; junction bases outside the gene matches: 8. Germline values: CDR1 MNHEY, CDR2 SVGAGI. CDR3 amino acids: CASREDRVGSYEQYF. CDR3 DNA: TGTGCCAGCAGAGAGGACAGGGTAGGATCCTACGAGCAGTACTTC.

The chain uses TRBV7-2 and TRBJ2-1; 8 positions match TRBD2. The length of the CDR3 is 14 residues. V dropped 3 bases and J dropped 8; count of bases not matched to a gene: 6. CDR1 is SGHTA, CDR2 FQGNSA, per germline. The CDR3 sequence: CASSFLAGSDEQFF. The CDR3, as DNA: TGTGCCAGCAGCTTCTTAGCGGGATCTGATGAGCAGTTCTTC.

The chain employs TRBV6-5 and TRBJ1-2; possible D gene TRBD1, 6 bases. Trimming removed 2 bases at V and 2 bases at J, with 9 bases between. Looked up from germline, CDR1 is MNHEY and CDR2 is SVGAGI. The CDR3 has 14 amino acids. CDR3 nucleotide sequence: TGTGCCAGCAGTTACGGGACACTAAACTATGGCTACACCTTC. Residues: CASSYGTLNYGYTF.

This chain uses TRBV15 with TRBJ1-2; 7 bases fit TRBD1. With 6 bases clipped from V and 7 bases from J, the junction kept 14 bases outside the gene matches. This CDR3 contains 15 residues. Germline values: CDR1 LNHNV, CDR2 YYDKDF (reference sequence). This CDR3 reads CATSPMQGEVFGYTF. The CDR3 nucleotides read TGTGCCACCAGTCCAATGCAGGGGGAGGTCTTTGGCTACACCTTC.